The 18 T cell receptor beta chains below were found in one sample sequenced in a study of shared clonotypes between healthy human individuals. Produced via immunoSEQ multiplex PCR; TCRdb's table is partial and in-frame only. The data show millions of clones, 90% to 95% seen once. Sequencing was carried out using naive CD4+ T cells sorted from blood. Documented subset: CD45RA+ positively selected. The receptors originated from a man younger than 30 in good health.

This chain uses TRBV5-1 with TRBJ1-1; 7 bases are shared with TRBD1. V lost 6 bases, J lost 1 base, and 9 bases stayed unmatched. Germline lookup yields CDR1 SGHRS and CDR2 YFSETQ. The CDR3 loop spans 15 amino acids. The CDR3 sequence is CASTSRTGPNTEAFF. The CDR3 DNA follows: TGCGCCAGCACAAGTAGGACAGGCCCGAACACTGAAGCTTTCTTT.

The V and J genes are TRBV4-1 and TRBJ2-1, with 13 bases aligning to TRBD2. The CDR3 runs 15 residues. Germline V CDR1 and CDR2: MGHRA, YSYEKL. V was clipped by 1 base and J by 15 bases; unmatched bases: 9. The CDR3 coding sequence is TGCGCCAGCAGCCAAGTCGGACTAGCGGGAGATAGGCGGTTCTTC. Translating gives CASSQVGLAGDRRFF.

The gene calls are TRBV28 and TRBJ1-2, with a weak D call TRBD1 (6 bases). CDR3 length: 16 amino acids. The V end was cut by 7 bases, the J end by 4 bases, with 22 bases between. Germline-derived CDR1 and CDR2 are MDHEN and SYDVKM. CDR3 in DNA: TGTGCCAGCACACATAGGTCCCCGGACAGTTCCTATGGCTACACCTTC. Translating it yields CASTHRSPDSSYGYTF.

The CDR3 sequence is CASQPGDTDTQYF. The CDR3, as DNA: TGTGCCTCCCAGCCCGGGGACACAGATACGCAGTATTTT. The rearrangement joins TRBV6-1 to TRBJ2-3; D might be TRBD2 (5 bases). Trimming removed 11 bases at V and 2 bases at J, with 14 bases between. CDR3 length: 13 residues. CDR1 and CDR2 from the germline V gene are MNHNS and SASEGT.

The chain links TRBV11-3 to TRBJ2-6; 7 nucleotides align to TRBD1. The CDR3 consists of 15 residues. Germline CDR1 and CDR2: SGHNT and YENEEA. Germline trimming cut 5 bases from V and 4 bases from J; bases unmatched to any gene: 5. As DNA, the CDR3 is TGTGCCAGCAGCCCCGGGACAGTGGGGGCCAACGTCCTGACTTTC. This translates into CASSPGTVGANVLTF.

This clone is a singleton in its sample. The rearrangement joins TRBV6-6 to TRBJ2-7; 8 bases match TRBD1. The CDR3 spans 14 residues. The germline V gene encodes CDR1 MNHNY and CDR2 SVGAGI (reference sequence). With 7 bases clipped from V and 6 bases from J, the junction kept 11 bases outside the gene matches. The CDR3 region has the DNA TGTGCCAGCAACCCCGGGGCAGGGGGCGGCGAGCAGTACTTC. It encodes CASNPGAGGGEQYF.

Remarks on this clone: This sample includes further DNA sequences coding for the same CDR3. V is TRBV19 and J is TRBJ1-3; D remains ambiguous. The CDR3 runs to 14 residues. Germline lookup yields CDR1 LNHDA and CDR2 SQIVND (reference sequence). V was cut by 3 bases and J by 1 base, with 7 bases left in between. The CDR3: CASSIVGSGNTIYF. In DNA, the CDR3 is TGTGCCAGTAGTATTGTAGGTTCTGGAAACACCATATATTTT.

The genes are TRBV6-6 and TRBJ2-2; TRBD2 is a possible D gene (5 bases). Germline CDR1 is MNHNY and CDR2 is SVGAGI (reference sequence). The CDR3 extends over 14 amino acids. V was cut by 5 bases and J by 3 bases, with 10 bases left in between. CDR3: CASSSQRDTGELFF. The CDR3 DNA reads as TGTGCCAGCAGTAGCCAGAGGGACACCGGGGAGCTGTTTTTT.

This chain's CDR3 is CAWSTTAHNSPLHF. For the CDR3, the DNA is TGTGCCTGGAGTACGACAGCTCATAATTCACCCCTCCACTTT. This chain links TRBV30 with TRBJ1-6; a possible D gene is TRBD1 (5 bases). The CDR3 is 14 residues long. Germline V gives CDR1 GTSNPN, CDR2 SVGIG (reference sequence). V was cut by 2 bases and J by 5 bases, with 10 bases left in between.

The rearrangement uses TRBV6-5 and TRBJ2-2, with 7 positions matching TRBD1. Germline V gives CDR1 MNHEY, CDR2 SVGAGI. The trim removed 6 bases at V and 2 bases at J, leaving 6 bases unmatched. This CDR3 spans 15 amino acids. CDR3: CASSRRDRNTGELFF. DNA for the CDR3: TGTGCCAGCAGCCGCCGGGACAGAAACACCGGGGAGCTGTTTTTT.

This chain joins TRBV30 and TRBJ1-4; D might be TRBD1 (5 bases). The CDR3 consists of 17 residues. The V end lost 2 bases, the J end lost 2 bases, and 18 bases lay between the germline ends. Germline V gives CDR1 GTSNPN, CDR2 SVGIG (reference sequence). The CDR3 region has the DNA TGTGCCTGGAGTCCAGTATTCCCGGGGCGGACTAATGAAAAACTGTTTTTT. The encoded protein is CAWSPVFPGRTNEKLFF.

The genes are TRBV5-1 and TRBJ2-3; a weak D match, TRBD2 (6 bases). This CDR3 is built from 17 residues. Deletions cut 3 bases from V and 0 bases from J, with 17 bases between. CDR1 is SGHRS, CDR2 YFSETQ, per germline. The CDR3 bases are TGCGCCAGCAGCTCGGGGTATAGCGGAACTAGCACAGATACGCAGTATTTT. Protein sequence: CASSSGYSGTSTDTQYF.

About this clone: Other nucleotide sequences from this sample produce the same CDR3. The chain recombines TRBV10-3 with TRBJ1-1; D not resolved. The V gene's germline CDR1 is ENHRY and CDR2 SYGVKD. The CDR3 loop spans 14 amino acids. Trimming took 4 bases from V and 1 from J, leaving 10 bases between them. CDR3 DNA: TGTGCCATCAGTGCATCGGGTGGGAACACTGAAGCTTTCTTT. Translated: CAISASGGNTEAFF.

A single count supports this clone. The chain joins TRBV6-1 to TRBJ1-1; D not certain. Trimming took 4 bases from V and 5 from J, leaving 14 bases between them. The CDR3 is 14 residues long. Per germline, CDR1 MNHNS and CDR2 SASEGT. The CDR3 here is CASSAKEGRTEAFF. CDR3 bases: TGTGCCAGCAGTGCGAAGGAGGGAAGGACTGAAGCTTTCTTT.

This rearrangement joins TRBV19 to TRBJ2-7; 9 positions match TRBD1. V lost 5 bases and J lost 5; bases outside the gene matches: 10. Germline CDR1 and CDR2: LNHDA and SQIVND (reference sequence). The CDR3 covers 15 residues. The CDR3 bases are TGTGCCAGTAGTTGGGACAGGGTCATACCTAACGAGCAGTACTTC. Its translation: CASSWDRVIPNEQYF.

The chain carries TRBV14 and TRBJ1-5; the D is unclear. CDR1 is SGHDN and CDR2 is FVKESK in the germline V gene. The V end lost 4 bases, the J end lost 9 bases, and 10 bases lay between the germline ends. This CDR3 contains 12 residues. The CDR3, as DNA: TGTGCCAGCAGCCTCCCACTATTGCCCCAGCATTTT. Protein sequence: CASSLPLLPQHF.

This chain links TRBV11-3 with TRBJ2-3, with D possibly TRBD1 on 5 matching bases. The CDR3 contains 16 residues. The germline CDR1 and CDR2 sequences are SGHNT and YENEEA. V dropped 1 base and J dropped 2 bases, with 13 bases sitting between them. CDR3 nucleotides: TGTGCCAGCAGCTTAGGGGGTACAGGTTACACAGATACGCAGTATTTT. Protein: CASSLGGTGYTDTQYF.

This clone was seen only once. The J gene is TRBJ1-1, the V gene TRBV5-1; D unresolved. The CDR3 length is 15 residues. The ends were cut back, 2 bases at V and 0 bases at J, with 11 bases in the middle. Germline loops: CDR1 SGHRS, CDR2 YFSETQ. The CDR3 spells CASSFAGRLNTEAFF. The CDR3 coding sequence is TGCGCCAGCAGCTTCGCGGGCAGGCTGAACACTGAAGCTTTCTTT.